What follows are 30 T cell receptor beta chains derived from one specimen sequenced in a study of T cells expressing NK-cell markers. TCRdb reprocessed the 5' RACE reads; each CDR3 protein has one entry and no DNA is given. Its table records about 260,000 distinct CDR3 sequences. Sequencing input: blood T cells: a sorted CD56 or NKG2C T cell subset, CD4+ or CD8+ T cells, or bulk PBMC T cells (not recorded which). The source is a woman between 18 and 75 years old in good health.

The V gene is TRBV9, the J gene TRBJ2-3; the TCRdb D gene call, TRBD1, has no DNA to confirm it. Per germline, CDR1 SGDLS and CDR2 YYNGEE. This CDR3 is built from 14 residues. CDR3 sequence: CASNPRQGTDTQYF.

This rearrangement joins TRBV5-1 to TRBJ2-4; lacking DNA, the TRBD1 call made by TCRdb goes unchecked. The length of the CDR3 is 16 residues. The germline V gene has CDR1 SGHRS and CDR2 YFSETQ. The CDR3 loop reads CASSLAGAGAKNIQYF.

V gene TRBV6-2 or TRBV6-3 combines with J gene TRBJ1-1. Germline V gives CDR1 MNHEY, CDR2 SVGEGT. This CDR3 has 13 amino acids. Here the CDR3 reads CASSYSIGTEAFF.

This chain joins TRBV4-3 and TRBJ2-2; TCRdb calls TRBD1, which cannot be checked without DNA. This CDR3 contains 18 residues. The V gene's germline CDR1 is LGHNA and CDR2 YSLEER. The CDR3 is CASSHFRADRGNTGELFF.

The genes are TRBV5-1 and TRBJ2-3; TCRdb picks TRBD1, but there is no DNA to check that call. This CDR3 comprises 14 residues. CDR1 is SGHRS and CDR2 is YFSETQ in the germline V gene. CDR3 amino acids: CASSLFMPPDTQYF.

This chain uses TRBV20-1 with TRBJ1-6. Germline V gene lookup returns CDR1 DFQATT and CDR2 SNEGSKA (reference sequence). This CDR3 spans 12 amino acids. The CDR3 spells CSARRTNSPLHF.

This rearrangement joins TRBV7-2 to TRBJ2-4; the TCRdb D gene call, TRBD2, has no DNA to confirm it. The CDR3 is 17 amino acids. Germline V gene sequence: CDR1 SGHTA, CDR2 FQGNSA. The CDR3 spells CASSPPGLAGGKNIQYF.

CDR3 region: CATSRDASGSTDTQYF. J is TRBJ2-3 and V is TRBV15; checking the TCRdb D call of TRBD2 is not possible without DNA. CDR1 is LNHNV and CDR2 is YYDKDF in the germline V gene (reference sequence). CDR3 size: 16 residues.

The chain's CDR3 is CSARGGLGQNTGELFF. This chain uses TRBV20-1 with TRBJ2-2; the D call of TRBD1 rests on TCRdb alone, since no DNA is present to check it. This CDR3 has 16 amino acids. CDR1 is DFQATT and CDR2 is SNEGSKA in the germline V gene (reference sequence).

The genes are TRBV4-2 and TRBJ2-3; TCRdb indicates TRBD1, and absent DNA this call remains unverified. CDR1 LGHNA and CDR2 YNFKEQ come from the germline V gene. The CDR3 runs 15 residues. CDR3 sequence reads: CASSQEGAAVDTQYF.

This chain connects TRBV12-3 or TRBV12-4 to TRBJ2-3. The CDR3 runs to 14 residues. The CDR3 region is CASRTTGSTDTQYF.

CDR3 sequence reads: CASSLSPNRAGTGELFF. This rearrangement joins TRBV5-1 to TRBJ2-2; the D gene TCRdb calls, TRBD1, cannot be checked with no DNA. The CDR3 is 17 amino acids. From germline, CDR1 is SGHRS and CDR2 YFSETQ.

V gene TRBV20-1 combines with J gene TRBJ1-5; TCRdb selects TRBD1, and the lack of DNA leaves this call unchecked. CDR3 length equals 15 residues. Germline CDR1 and CDR2: DFQATT and SNEGSKA (reference sequence). The CDR3: CSAASSWGSHQPQHF.

V usage is TRBV19 and J usage is TRBJ1-5; the TCRdb D gene call, TRBD1, has no DNA to confirm it. This CDR3 contains 16 residues. CDR1 LNHDA and CDR2 SQIVND come from the germline V gene (reference sequence). CDR3 in amino acids: CASGTPASYSNQPQHF.

The rearrangement links TRBV6-5 to TRBJ1-6. The germline V gene has CDR1 MNHEY and CDR2 SVGAGI. The CDR3 loop spans 17 amino acids. Here the CDR3 reads CASSRGSTSSYNSPLHF.

The J gene is TRBJ1-1, the V gene TRBV9. CDR3 length equals 15 residues. The germline gives CDR1 SGDLS, CDR2 YYNGEE. The CDR3 sequence: CASSSAAAWNTEAFF.

The rearrangement links TRBV12-3 or TRBV12-4 to TRBJ1-5. The CDR3 is 12 amino acids. CDR3 residues: CASTEANQPQHF.

The chain's CDR3 is CASSPGRQGWTEAFF. The chain combines TRBV18 with TRBJ1-1; TCRdb selects TRBD1, and the lack of DNA leaves this call unchecked. The length of the CDR3 is 15 residues. Per germline, CDR1 KGHSH and CDR2 LQKENI. Based on the CDR3 plus reference TRBV18 and TRBJ1-1, the full variable domain is NAGVMQNPRHLVRRRGQEARLRCSPMKGHSHVYWYRQLPEEGLKFMVYLQKENIIDESGMPKERFSAEFPKEGPSILRIQQVVRGDSAAYFCASSPGRQGWTEAFFGQGTRLTVV.

The chain joins TRBV12-3 or TRBV12-4 to TRBJ2-5; TCRdb outputs TRBD1, but without DNA this stays unchecked. The CDR3 loop spans 15 amino acids. CDR3: CASSPQGSLVGTQYF.

This chain's CDR3 is CSPTPSSYEQFF. The V and J genes are TRBV20-1 and TRBJ2-1; TCRdb names TRBD1, which stays unverified in the absence of DNA. Germline assignment: CDR1 DFQATT and CDR2 SNEGSKA (reference sequence). The CDR3 has 12 residues.

J is TRBJ2-1 and V is TRBV11-2; TCRdb's assignment of TRBD2 cannot be checked, as there is no DNA. CDR3 length: 21 amino acids. Germline V gene lookup returns CDR1 SGHAT and CDR2 FQNNGV. The CDR3 here is CASSRLTPGLAGAGSYNEQFF.

The chain recombines TRBV29-1 with TRBJ2-5; the TCRdb call, TRBD1, lacks DNA for checking. Germline V gene sequence: CDR1 SQVTM, CDR2 ANQGSEA. The CDR3 is 14 residues long. CDR3 residues: CSVGGDREVETQYF.

V usage is TRBV5-6 and J usage is TRBJ1-1. The CDR3 has 12 amino acids. The germline gives CDR1 SGHDT, CDR2 YYEEEE. The CDR3 loop reads CASSRKGTEAFF.

The chain is built from TRBV7-9 and TRBJ1-1; TCRdb picks TRBD1, but there is no DNA to check that call. CDR1 is SEHNR and CDR2 is FQNEAQ in the germline V gene (reference sequence). This CDR3 has 14 residues. Here the CDR3 reads CASESGTENTEAFF.

The V gene is TRBV15, the J gene TRBJ2-5; TCRdb gives TRBD2 as the D gene, but with no DNA this cannot be confirmed. Germline CDR1 reads LNHNV; CDR2 reads YYDKDF (reference sequence). The CDR3 is 16 amino acids. The CDR3 here is CATSSFIAANQETQYF.

The V call is TRBV7-3, the J call TRBJ2-1; TCRdb reports TRBD2, a call that lacks DNA to check it against. The CDR3 loop spans 12 amino acids. Germline V gene sequence: CDR1 SGHTA, CDR2 FQGTGA. CDR3 sequence reads: CASSLVGEEQFF.

The rearrangement uses TRBV19 and TRBJ2-3. Per the germline V gene, CDR1 is LNHDA and CDR2 is SQIVND (reference sequence). This CDR3 is 15 amino acids long. The CDR3 sequence is CASSQVTPSTDTQYF.

The chain recombines TRBV7-7 with TRBJ2-1; TCRdb selects TRBD1, and the lack of DNA leaves this call unchecked. The CDR3 spans 16 residues. In germline, CDR1 is SSHAT, CDR2 FNYEAQ (reference sequence). The CDR3 reads CASSLGTHTTYNEQFF.

The genes are TRBV4-1 and TRBJ2-2; with no DNA, the TCRdb D assignment of TRBD1 cannot be verified. CDR3 length: 16 amino acids. Germline CDR1 reads MGHRA; CDR2 reads YSYEKL. CDR3 sequence reads: CASNPNPAGRAGELFF.

The V call is TRBV28, the J call TRBJ2-7; the D call of TRBD1 rests on TCRdb alone, since no DNA is present to check it. Germline CDR1 MDHEN, CDR2 SYDVKM. This CDR3 region has 15 residues. CDR3: CASTLGQVGLYEQYF.